This is a list of T cell receptor beta chains from one sample in a study of shared clonotypes between healthy human individuals. Clones were sequenced by immunoSEQ multiplex PCR, and TCRdb holds only the in-frame ones, with some missing. Of roughly 2,500,000 clones in the sample, 93% were seen once. What was sequenced was naive CD4+ T cells from PBMCs. The source of these receptors is a man aged 18 to 30 in good health. Some clones in this sample may be carry-over from other donors' samples. Each CDR3 is given with its conserved first and last residue. D genes are given only for firm matches. Clone size is shown for a subset of rows, as once, few, many or a class of expanded clone.

v_gene	j_gene	abundance	d_gene	CDR3aa	CDR3nt
TRBV6-5	TRBJ1-2	-	-	CASSEAGGYTF	TGTGCCAGCAGTGAAGCAGGTGGCTACACCTTC
TRBV28	TRBJ1-4	-	-	CASSNGLGREKLFF	TGTGCCAGCAGTAACGGGCTCGGACGAGAAAAACTGTTTTTT
TRBV11-2	TRBJ1-1	once	TRBD1	CASSSSDRGSEAFF	TGTGCCAGCAGCTCCTCGGACAGGGGTTCTGAAGCTTTCTTT
TRBV5-1	TRBJ1-1	-	-	CASSPRTDLVEAFF	TGCGCCAGCAGCCCTCGGACCGATCTAGTAGAAGCTTTCTTT
TRBV28	TRBJ2-7	few	-	CASSLSGEQYF	TGTGCCAGCAGTTTATCGGGCGAGCAGTACTTC
TRBV6-7	TRBJ2-2	once	-	CASRLPRGIPGELFF	TGTGCCAGCAGACTACCTAGGGGAATCCCCGGGGAGCTGTTTTTT
TRBV27	TRBJ1-2	once	-	CASRLTSYGAYGYTF	TGTGCCAGCAGACTGACGTCTTATGGGGCCTATGGCTACACCTTC
TRBV7-9	TRBJ1-5	-	-	CASSGGESQHF	TGTGCCAGCAGCGGAGGAGAATCCCAGCATTTT
TRBV10-3	TRBJ2-5	-	-	CAISQGRGQGETQYF	TGTGCCATCAGCCAGGGGAGGGGGCAAGGGGAGACCCAGTACTTC
TRBV27	TRBJ2-2	-	TRBD2	CASSPLKRGLAGAGGELFF	TGTGCCAGCAGTCCACTTAAACGAGGACTAGCGGGAGCGGGCGGGGAGCTGTTTTTT
TRBV5-1	TRBJ2-7	-	TRBD2	CASSLFLAGGSYEQYF	TGCGCCAGCAGCTTGTTCCTAGCGGGAGGGTCCTACGAGCAGTACTTC
TRBV11-2	TRBJ2-1	-	TRBD2	CASSFRREGGNEQFF	TGTGCCAGCAGCTTTCGTCGGGAGGGGGGGAATGAGCAGTTCTTC
TRBV6-6	TRBJ2-7	-	TRBD2	CASRAQLAGALYEQYF	TGTGCCAGCAGGGCCCAACTAGCGGGAGCCCTCTACGAGCAGTACTTC
TRBV5-6	TRBJ2-7	-	TRBD1	CASLPRQGAYEQYF	TGTGCCAGCCTACCCCGACAGGGGGCCTACGAGCAGTACTTC
TRBV6-6	TRBJ2-7	-	TRBD1	CASRIGTGGYEQYF	TGTGCCAGCAGGATTGGGACAGGGGGCTACGAGCAGTACTTC
TRBV19	TRBJ1-2	-	-	CASSIATGNGYTF	TGTGCCAGTAGTATAGCTACAGGGAACGGCTACACCTTC
TRBV5-1	TRBJ2-1	-	TRBD2	CASSLTSVDNEQFF	TGCGCCAGCAGCTTGACTAGCGTCGACAATGAGCAGTTCTTC
TRBV5-1	TRBJ2-2	-	-	CASSFDPGTGELFF	TGCGCCAGCAGCTTTGACCCAGGCACCGGGGAGCTGTTTTTT
TRBV19	TRBJ2-7	-	-	CASSQGTSSGEQYF	TGTGCCAGTAGCCAAGGAACATCCTCGGGCGAGCAGTACTTC
TRBV30	TRBJ2-2	-	-	CAWKPRGEELFF	TGTGCCTGGAAGCCCAGGGGAGAGGAGCTGTTTTTT
TRBV5-4	TRBJ2-1	-	-	CASSLAGIGYNEQFF	TGTGCCAGCAGCTTGGCCGGGATCGGCTACAATGAGCAGTTCTTC
TRBV9	TRBJ2-3	-	-	CASSVGGTATDTQYF	TGTGCCAGCAGCGTAGGGGGGACTGCAACAGATACGCAGTATTTT
TRBV28	TRBJ1-1	-	TRBD1	CASSSDRVVAEAFF	TGTGCCAGCAGTTCCGACAGGGTGGTCGCTGAAGCTTTCTTT
TRBV4-3	TRBJ2-1	-	TRBD2	CASSLYIVGGVVNNEQFF	TGCGCCAGCAGCCTCTACATCGTTGGGGGGGTGGTCAACAATGAGCAGTTCTTC
TRBV19	TRBJ2-2	-	-	CASMLGDANTGELFF	TGTGCCAGTATGCTAGGGGACGCGAACACCGGGGAGCTGTTTTTT
TRBV11-2	TRBJ2-7	-	-	CASSLTLTGTTLYEQYF	TGTGCCAGCAGTTTGACCCTAACCGGGACAACCTTATACGAGCAGTACTTC
TRBV19	TRBJ1-1	-	-	CASSPPRGYTEAFF	TGTGCCAGTAGTCCCCCCCGCGGGTACACTGAAGCTTTCTTT
TRBV5-8	TRBJ2-7	-	-	CASSYEGLSHYEQYF	TGTGCCAGCAGCTACGAAGGTCTATCTCACTACGAGCAGTACTTC
TRBV6-5	TRBJ1-2	-	-	CACQGGLRRGYTF	TGTGCATGCCAGGGCGGCTTACGGAGGGGCTACACCTTC
TRBV7-9	TRBJ2-7	-	TRBD2	CASSQPGTSGRGYEQYF	TGTGCCAGCAGCCAACCCGGGACTAGCGGGAGGGGCTACGAGCAGTACTTC
TRBV15	TRBJ2-5	-	TRBD2	CATSVSGRGLTQYF	TGTGCCACCAGCGTTAGCGGGAGGGGACTAACCCAGTACTTC
TRBV7-2	TRBJ1-5	-	TRBD1	CASSLARTGNQPQHF	TGTGCCAGCAGCTTAGCCAGGACAGGGAATCAGCCCCAGCATTTT
TRBV6-4	TRBJ2-1	-	TRBD2	CASAAGLAGPWDEQFF	TGTGCCAGCGCAGCGGGACTAGCGGGGCCGTGGGATGAGCAGTTCTTC
TRBV7-9	TRBJ2-5	-	-	CASSFPPRGGPLETQYF	TGTGCCAGCAGCTTCCCCCCCCGGGGAGGACCTCTGGAGACCCAGTACTTC
TRBV10-3	TRBJ1-1	few	-	CACGGQITEAFF	TGTGCCTGTGGAGGCCAAATCACTGAAGCTTTCTTT
TRBV28	TRBJ2-3	once	TRBD2	CASSLSGASTDTQYF	TGTGCCAGCAGCCTTAGCGGGGCTAGCACAGATACGCAGTATTTT
TRBV7-2	TRBJ2-7	-	-	CASSTRQRGEQYF	TGTGCCAGCAGCACCCGACAACGCGGGGAGCAGTACTTC
TRBV9	TRBJ1-3	-	-	CASSQDRRGISGNTIYF	TGTGCCAGCAGCCAAGACAGGAGGGGTATATCTGGAAACACCATATATTTT
TRBV29-1	TRBJ2-3	-	-	CSVGGGGATDTQYF	TGCAGCGTTGGGGGTGGAGGGGCCACAGATACGCAGTATTTT
TRBV6-1	TRBJ1-1	-	-	CASSEGQVWGEPEAFF	TGTGCCAGCAGTGAGGGGCAGGTCTGGGGCGAGCCCGAAGCTTTCTTT